The 21 T cell receptor beta chains reported below all come from one sample, sequenced in a study of blood T cell repertoires in COVID-19 (dated by TCRdb to the early 2020s). The library was generated by the immunoSEQ multiplex PCR assay. TCRdb's version of the immuneACCESS table is confined to in-frame rearrangements and falls short of the full clone set. An unresolved V gene accounts for under half of the shortfall where checked; the remainder is of unknown origin. Across this sample there are just under 65,000 clones, with roughly 76% seen only once. The ten most abundant clones make up 5.3% of the sample. The source material was peripheral blood. Receptors originate from a human donor in a cohort sampled during active COVID-19.

The V gene is TRBV14, the J gene TRBJ1-1; D is uncertain. Deletions cut 0 bases from V and 1 base from J, with 12 bases between. Per germline, CDR1 SGHDN and CDR2 FVKESK. This CDR3 spans 16 amino acids. The CDR3, as DNA: TGTGCCAGCAGCCAAGATCCGGGGAGGTGGAACACTGAAGCTTTCTTT. Its protein is CASSQDPGRWNTEAFF.

V and J are TRBV19 and TRBJ1-1, with 11 bases fitting TRBD1. V shed 5 bases and J 5 bases; nucleotides not matched to a gene: 10. The CDR3 length is 16 residues. Germline assignment: CDR1 LNHDA and CDR2 SQIVND (reference sequence). The CDR3: CASSFGQGAIPTEAFF. The CDR3 nucleotides are TGTGCCAGTAGTTTCGGACAGGGGGCAATTCCGACTGAAGCTTTCTTT. Filled out from reference TRBV19 and TRBJ1-1, the complete variable domain reads DGGITQSPKYLFRKEGQNVTLSCEQNLNHDAMYWYRQDPGQGLRLIYYSQIVNDFQKGDIAEGYSVSREKKESFPLTVTSAQKNPTAFYLCASSFGQGAIPTEAFFGQGTRLTVV.

The rearrangement links TRBV2 to TRBJ2-2, with TRBD1 as a possible D gene (5 bases). The CDR3 is 15 amino acids. Trimming pared 3 bases from V and 1 base from J, leaving 9 bases between. Looked up from germline, CDR1 is SNHLY and CDR2 is FYNNEI. The CDR3 is CASSDLDMNTGELFF. The CDR3 DNA reads as TGTGCCAGCAGTGATTTGGACATGAACACCGGGGAGCTGTTTTTT.

This clone was recorded once. The chain uses TRBV3-1 (or the pseudogene TRBV3-2) and TRBJ2-5, with D tentatively TRBD2 (6 bases). Trimming took 11 bases from V and 7 from J, leaving 17 bases between them. CDR1 and CDR2 (germline): LGHDT, YNNKEL (reference sequence). This CDR3 region has 12 residues. CDR3 sequence: CASGGEPGTQYF. For the CDR3, the DNA is TGTGCCTCCGGAGGGGAACCAGGGACCCAGTACTTC.

This clone was detected once. The chain combines TRBV11-2 with TRBJ2-5; D ambiguous. Germline V lookup: CDR1 SGHAT, CDR2 FQNNGV. The V end lost 3 bases, the J end lost 4 bases, and 15 bases lay between the germline ends. The CDR3 is made up of 15 amino acids. The CDR3 sequence is CASSFGSTVTETQYF. For the CDR3, the DNA is TGTGCCAGCAGCTTTGGTAGCACGGTTACAGAGACCCAGTACTTC.

V is TRBV5-8 and J is TRBJ2-5; a weak D match, TRBD1 (5 bases). Germline CDR1 and CDR2: SGHTS and YDEGEE. V lost 3 bases and J lost 5, with 11 bases in between. This CDR3 comprises 13 residues. CDR3 bases: TGTGCCAGCAGCTCCAGGGTGGGGGAGACCCAGTACTTC. Translating it yields CASSSRVGETQYF.

The chain recombines TRBV7-3 with TRBJ1-1; 7 positions agree with TRBD1. Germline CDR1 is SGHTA and CDR2 is FQGTGA. With 5 bases clipped from V and 1 base from J, the junction kept 10 bases outside the gene matches. The CDR3 totals 16 residues. CDR3 sequence reads: CASSQGQAGGNTEAFF. The CDR3 DNA reads as TGTGCCAGCAGCCAAGGACAGGCCGGGGGGAACACTGAAGCTTTCTTT.

The V gene is TRBV19, the J gene TRBJ1-3, with D hard to call. Germline CDR1 is LNHDA and CDR2 is SQIVND (reference sequence). V was shortened by 9 bases and J by 0 bases, with 9 bases between the two germline ends. The CDR3 has 13 residues. CDR3 sequence (DNA): TGTGCCAGCCAGGCCATCTCTGGAAACACCATATATTTT. Amino acids: CASQAISGNTIYF. The whole variable domain, filled in from reference TRBV19 and TRBJ1-3, reads DGGITQSPKYLFRKEGQNVTLSCEQNLNHDAMYWYRQDPGQGLRLIYYSQIVNDFQKGDIAEGYSVSREKKESFPLTVTSAQKNPTAFYLCASQAISGNTIYFGEGSWLTVV.

This clone was seen a handful of times. This sequence joins TRBV15 and TRBJ2-3; tentatively, D is TRBD1 (5 bases). Deletions cut 3 bases from V and 5 bases from J, with 9 bases between. Looked up from germline, CDR1 is LNHNV and CDR2 is YYDKDF (reference sequence). The CDR3 totals 13 residues. The CDR3 DNA sequence: TGTGCCACCAGCAGGGGGCTGGTAGATACGCAGTATTTT. This codes for CATSRGLVDTQYF.

V and J are TRBV29-1 and TRBJ2-5; 9 nucleotides line up with TRBD1. The CDR3 runs to 15 residues. After removal of 2 bases from V and 5 bases from J, the junction contained 9 bases not matched to a gene. Germline V gives CDR1 SQVTM, CDR2 ANQGSEA. The CDR3: CSVEPDRGRSETQYF. CDR3 DNA sequence: TGCAGCGTTGAACCGGACAGGGGTCGGTCGGAGACCCAGTACTTC.

This clone was counted a few times. The chain is built from TRBV6-6 and TRBJ2-6, with 7 bases matching TRBD1. Germline V lookup: CDR1 MNHNY, CDR2 SVGAGI (reference sequence). V shed 6 bases and J 4 bases; nucleotides not matched to a gene: 6. The CDR3 loop spans 15 amino acids. The CDR3 nucleotides read TGTGCCAGCAGCCCCGACAGGGCCGGGGCCAACGTCCTGACTTTC. It yields the protein CASSPDRAGANVLTF.

This rearrangement joins TRBV5-6 to TRBJ1-2, with a tentative D call TRBD1 (5 bases). Deletions cut 3 bases from V and 6 bases from J, with 12 bases between. Germline lookup yields CDR1 SGHDT and CDR2 YYEEEE. The CDR3 runs to 13 residues. This CDR3 reads CASSSAGGNGYTF. The CDR3 DNA sequence: TGTGCCAGCAGCTCTGCGGGGGGGAATGGCTACACCTTC. The complete variable domain, with remaining parts taken from reference TRBV5-6 and TRBJ1-2, reads DAGVTQSPTHLIKTRGQQVTLRCSPKSGHDTVSWYQQALGQGPQFIFQYYEEEERQRGNFPDRFSGHQFPNYSSELNVNALLLGDSALYLCASSSAGGNGYTFGSGTRLTVV.

This clone has a single count. The V gene is TRBV5-1, the J gene TRBJ1-2; 11 bases are shared with TRBD1. V lost 0 bases, J lost 6 bases, and 7 bases stayed unmatched. Germline values: CDR1 SGHRS, CDR2 YFSETQ. The CDR3 is 16 residues long. CDR3 nucleotides: TGCGCCAGCAGCTTGGCCGGGGACAGGGGGAGAAATGGCTACACCTTC. This sequence encodes CASSLAGDRGRNGYTF. The full variable domain, with the rest looked up from reference TRBV5-1 and TRBJ1-2, is KAGVTQTPRYLIKTRGQQVTLSCSPISGHRSVSWYQQTPGQGLQFLFEYFSETQRNKGNFPGRFSGRQFSNSRSEMNVSTLELGDSALYLCASSLAGDRGRNGYTFGSGTRLTVV.

This clone was observed once. V and J are TRBV10-3 and TRBJ1-5, with D perhaps TRBD1 (5 bases). Trimming cost V 4 bases and J 7 bases, with 11 bases left between them. Looked up from germline, CDR1 is ENHRY and CDR2 is SYGVKD. This CDR3 contains 13 residues. The DNA for the CDR3 is TGTGCCATCAGTGGGGCTACAGGCCAGCCCCAGCATTTT. It codes for CAISGATGQPQHF.

The rearrangement uses TRBV6-2 or TRBV6-3 and TRBJ2-1; TRBD1 matches 9 bases. Unmatched junction bases numbered 9, after V lost 6 bases and J lost 6 bases. Looked up from germline, CDR1 is MNHEY and CDR2 is SVGEGT. The CDR3 is 15 amino acids. The CDR3 reads CASSRDRVIGNEQFF. The CDR3 region has the DNA TGTGCCAGCAGCCGGGACAGGGTAATTGGCAATGAGCAGTTCTTC.

This chain connects TRBV9 to TRBJ1-2; 7 nucleotides align to TRBD1. J was trimmed by 2 bases and V by 3 bases; bases with no gene match: 4. The CDR3 totals 14 residues. Germline CDR1 SGDLS, CDR2 YYNGEE. CDR3 DNA: TGTGCCAGCAGCGCTTCGGACAGGAACTATGGCTACACCTTC. Amino acids: CASSASDRNYGYTF. Full variable domain (rest looked up from reference TRBV9 and TRBJ1-2): DSGVTQTPKHLITATGQRVTLRCSPRSGDLSVYWYQQSLDQGLQFLIQYYNGEERAKGNILERFSAQQFPDLHSELNLSSLELGDSALYFCASSASDRNYGYTFGSGTRLTVV.

The chain joins TRBV6-2 or TRBV6-3 to TRBJ2-1, with 9 bases that match TRBD1. The CDR3 is 15 residues long. J lost 3 bases, V lost 2 bases, and 2 bases had no gene match. Germline V CDR1 and CDR2: MNHEY, SVGEGT. In DNA, the CDR3 is TGTGCCAGCAGTTACGGGACAGGGTTCTACAATGAGCAGTTCTTC. This translates into CASSYGTGFYNEQFF.

The chain joins TRBV7-3 to TRBJ1-2; TRBD1 aligns across 7 bases. There are 13 residues in the CDR3. V lost 11 bases, J lost 3 bases, and 9 bases stayed unmatched. Germline V gene data show CDR1 as SGHTA and CDR2 as FQGTGA. The CDR3 protein is CAGGTGDDYGYTF. The DNA of the CDR3 is TGTGCCGGAGGCACAGGGGATGACTATGGCTACACCTTC. The full variable domain, its missing parts supplied by reference TRBV7-3 and TRBJ1-2, is GAGVSQTPSNKVTEKGKYVELRCDPISGHTALYWYRQSLGQGPEFLIYFQGTGAADDSGLPNDRFFAVRPEGSVSTLKIQRTERGDSAVYLCAGGTGDDYGYTFGSGTRLTVV.

The V gene is TRBV5-1, the J gene TRBJ2-1; 9 bases fit TRBD2. V shed 4 bases, J shed 6 bases, and the junction held 8 bases outside the gene matches. Germline V gene sequence: CDR1 SGHRS, CDR2 YFSETQ. This CDR3 contains 15 residues. The CDR3 DNA sequence: TGCGCCAGCAGCACCCACGGACTAGCGACCAATGAGCAGTTCTTC. This codes for CASSTHGLATNEQFF.

This clone is a singleton in its sample. The rearrangement joins TRBV30 to TRBJ2-5; D gene uncertain. Trimming stripped 1 base from V and 3 bases from J, with 3 bases between. Per germline, CDR1 GTSNPN and CDR2 SVGIG (reference sequence). The CDR3 runs 11 residues. CDR3 in amino acids: CAWSGEETQYF. The CDR3 bases are TGTGCCTGGAGTGGAGAAGAGACCCAGTACTTC.

V usage is TRBV10-1 and J usage is TRBJ2-7, with D unclear. The CDR3 extends over 12 amino acids. Germline V gene data show CDR1 as WNHNN and CDR2 as SYGVQD (reference sequence). V shed 2 bases and J shed 3 bases, with 5 bases lying between them. In nucleotides, the CDR3 is TGCGCCAGCAGTGAGGGCAGCTACGAGCAGTACTTC. It is translated as CASSEGSYEQYF.